This T cell receptor (gamma chain) appears in the sequencing data of a study of Vδ1+ human thymocytes. Study results and caveats: Thymic TRG and TRD repertoires appeared highly polyclonal.

With respect to this clone: Its antigen is unknown.

Germline trimming cut 1 base from V and 3 bases from J; bases unmatched to any gene: 12. The CDR3 loop spans 16 amino acids. Germline CDR1 reads GITISATS; CDR2 reads ISYDGTV (reference sequence). Sequences come from RNA converted to cDNA by reverse transcription. Multiplex PCR used pooled V-gene forward primers and a constant-region reverse primer to amplify CDR3s. TCRdb fed the multiplex PCR reads into CATT to redo clone calling. This sample yields around 30,000 gamma-chain clones, of which around 18% are seen a single time; less than 2% belongs to the top ten. The TCR originated in a boy younger than two who had congenital heart surgery. Sequencing used Vdelta1+ gamma-delta thymocytes from the thymus. Subset described: FACS-sorted CD3+ TCRalphabeta- TCRVdelta1+ TCRVdelta2- thymocytes. This chain connects TRGV9 to TRGJ1 or TRGJ2. In DNA, the CDR3 is TGTGCCTTGTGGGAGGTAGATGTGGGTGTTTATTATAAGAAACTCTTT. As protein: CALWEVDVGVYYKKLF.